This TCR beta chain is drawn from a study of T cells after posttransplantation cyclophosphamide. Ten or more counts support this clone. Its antigen is unknown. On the day of bone marrow donation, the related graft donor provided peripheral blood. Assay used: immunoSEQ multiplex PCR; TCRdb lists only in-frame clones, some missing. Captured here are 25,000 to 30,000 clones, none seen once; the top ten comprise roughly 1.5%. The germline CDR1 and CDR2 sequences are SGDLS and YYNGEE. The CDR3 loop spans 15 amino acids. J gave up 3 bases and V 3 bases, and 3 bases lay outside the gene matches. Findings and limits, study-wide: After PTCy, TRB diversity resembled that of CNI/methotrexate controls. Blood and skin or GI T cell repertoires showed limited TRB overlap.

This clonotype was sampled from a middle-aged man in good health, CMV-negative, and a related stem cell transplant donor. The material sequenced was PBMCs. The chain employs TRBV9 and TRBJ2-2; 9 bases line up with TRBD1. CDR3 nucleotide sequence: TGTGCCAGCAGCGAAGGACAGGGGCACACCGGGGAGCTGTTTTTT. Translating it yields CASSEGQGHTGELFF. Full variable domain (missing parts from reference TRBV9 and TRBJ2-2): DSGVTQTPKHLITATGQRVTLRCSPRSGDLSVYWYQQSLDQGLQFLIQYYNGEERAKGNILERFSAQQFPDLHSELNLSSLELGDSALYFCASSEGQGHTGELFFGEGSRLTVL.